The 30 T cell receptor beta chains given below trace back to one sample, sequenced in a study of regulatory T cells in long-lasting Graves disease. Through Arm-PCR of CDR3 regions and iRepertoire HTBI primers, TCR beta libraries were built. TCRdb analysed the multiplex PCR reads with MiXCR anew, one entry per CDR3 protein. The table includes about 400,000 distinct CDR3 sequences, 20% to 25% detected once. Time point: persistent/refractory GD, antithyroid drugs over 5 years with positive TRAb. With RNA extracted from PBMCs as input, the TCR library was made. Sequenced here: peripheral blood mononuclear cells (PBMCs), sampled when the disease was refractory, from a patient treated with antithyroid drugs. The receptor source for this set is a female donor with Graves disease.

CDR3 in amino acids: CASSKYGTGATHEQYF. The CDR3 nucleotides are TGTGCCAGCAGCAAATACGGGACAGGGGCGACCCACGAGCAGTACTTC. The chain employs TRBV5-5 and TRBJ2-7; TRBD1 agrees at 10 bases. Unmatched junction bases numbered 12, after V lost 4 bases and J lost 5 bases. This CDR3 comprises 16 residues. Germline values: CDR1 SGHKS, CDR2 YYEKEE (reference sequence).

This clonotype was seen ten or more times. V usage is TRBV24-1 and J usage is TRBJ2-2; the D gene is possibly TRBD1 (6 bases). V shed 5 bases and J shed 4 bases, with 16 bases lying between them. CDR1 is KGHDR and CDR2 is SFDVKD in the germline V gene. The CDR3 consists of 16 residues. CDR3 DNA: TGTGCCACCAGTGGGGGTGGGGGCCCCAGCACCGGGGAGCTGTTTTTT. Translation: CATSGGGGPSTGELFF.

The table lists this clonotype with many counts. The V gene is TRBV2, the J gene TRBJ2-2; D not certain. The CDR3 has 14 amino acids. Trimming removed 6 bases from V and 1 base from J, with 9 bases in between. The germline gives CDR1 SNHLY, CDR2 FYNNEI. CDR3 loop: CASRDDWNTGELFF. Here the CDR3 DNA reads TGTGCCAGCAGAGACGACTGGAACACCGGGGAGCTGTTTTTT.

This clonotype was seen ten or more times. The rearrangement links TRBV7-9 to TRBJ2-7; D unclear. Trimming stripped 6 bases from V and 0 bases from J, with 18 bases between. Germline-derived CDR1 and CDR2 are SEHNR and FQNEAQ (reference sequence). This CDR3 has 16 amino acids. Written as DNA, the CDR3 is TGTGCCAGCAGATCAGGTGGTGGCAAGGGCTCCTACGAGCAGTACTTC. Protein product: CASRSGGGKGSYEQYF.

The chain has TRBV12-3 or TRBV12-4 and TRBJ2-1, with D hard to call. This CDR3 has 14 amino acids. Trimming removed 3 bases at V and 6 bases at J, with 12 bases between. The CDR3 nucleotides are TGTGCCAGCAGTTTTTCCCACCCCACCAATGAGCAGTTCTTC. Translation: CASSFSHPTNEQFF.

This clonotype was detected ten times or more. V is TRBV28 and J is TRBJ1-6; D gene unclear. From germline, CDR1 is MDHEN and CDR2 SYDVKM. This CDR3 has 14 residues. Trimming left V 8 bases short and J 7 bases short, with 15 bases between. The CDR3 region is CASSYSPSNSPLHF. CDR3 coding DNA: TGTGCCAGCTCCTATAGTCCATCCAATTCACCCCTCCACTTT.

In this sample, this clonotype turned up many times. This CDR3 reads CASSLVIGGHTATNEKLFF. As DNA, the CDR3 is TGTGCCAGCAGCTTAGTCATTGGCGGCCATACCGCAACTAATGAAAAACTGTTTTTT. The V and J genes are TRBV7-9 and TRBJ1-4; D call uncertain. Per germline, CDR1 SEHNR and CDR2 FQNEAQ (reference sequence). The CDR3 sequence is 19 residues long. V lost 1 base and J 0 bases, leaving 18 bases between the germline ends.

The V gene is TRBV7-8, the J gene TRBJ2-7, with 9 bases that match TRBD1. CDR1 is SGHVS, CDR2 FQNEAQ, per germline. The CDR3 spans 15 residues. Unmatched junction bases numbered 8, after V lost 2 bases and J lost 6 bases. As DNA, the CDR3 is TGTGCCAGCAGCTTAAATTGGGACAGGGAGGGCGAGCAGTACTTC. This encodes CASSLNWDREGEQYF.

In this sample, this clonotype turned up many times. The genes are TRBV27 and TRBJ1-2; no firm D call. Germline V CDR1 and CDR2: MNHEY, SMNVEV (reference sequence). This CDR3 has 13 amino acids. Trimming removed 5 bases from V and 6 bases from J, with 13 bases in between. The CDR3 nucleotides read TGTGCCAGCAGTCACATCGAGGGTGATGGCTACACCTTC. Amino acid sequence: CASSHIEGDGYTF.

In its sample, this clonotype was seen a few times. The chain links TRBV29-1 to TRBJ1-1; TRBD1 is a possible D gene (6 bases). Germline values: CDR1 SQVTM, CDR2 ANQGSEA. The germline V and J ends were trimmed by 6 bases and 2 bases, with 7 bases remaining between them. The CDR3 is 11 residues long. The CDR3 DNA follows: TGCAGCGTGGACAGAAACACTGAAGCTTTCTTT. Its translation: CSVDRNTEAFF.

The CDR3 bases are TGTGCCAGCAGTTTAGCGGGGAGGGTCGAGCAGTACTTC. Amino acid sequence: CASSLAGRVEQYF. The gene calls are TRBV27 and TRBJ2-7, with 7 bases lining up with TRBD2. The ends lost 2 bases at V and 6 bases at J; junction bases unmatched: 4. The CDR3 length is 13 residues. CDR1 is MNHEY and CDR2 is SMNVEV in the germline V gene (reference sequence).

The V call is TRBV6-1, the J call TRBJ2-2; 12 bases agree with TRBD2. V was pared by 5 bases and J by 6 bases, with 19 bases of the junction left unmatched. This CDR3 is 20 amino acids long. Per the germline V gene, CDR1 is MNHNS and CDR2 is SASEGT. The CDR3 region is CASSPSPFRASGRAPGELFF. In DNA, the CDR3 is TGTGCCAGCAGTCCCTCCCCCTTTCGGGCTAGCGGGAGGGCTCCCGGGGAGCTGTTTTTT.

This chain uses TRBV27 with TRBJ2-2; possibly TRBD1 for D (6 bases). The CDR3 length is 13 residues. Trimming took 7 bases from V and 6 from J, leaving 12 bases between them. Looked up from germline, CDR1 is MNHEY and CDR2 is SMNVEV (reference sequence). CDR3 loop: CASKGTGPGELFF. In nucleotides, the CDR3 is TGTGCCAGCAAGGGAACAGGGCCCGGGGAGCTGTTTTTT.

The chain recombines TRBV7-9 with TRBJ2-7; D unclear. The CDR3 is 14 amino acids. The V gene's germline CDR1 is SEHNR and CDR2 FQNEAQ (reference sequence). Trimming removed 2 bases from V and 6 bases from J, with 14 bases in between. CDR3 loop: CASSLTPDAGEQYF. CDR3 nucleotide sequence: TGTGCCAGCAGCTTAACGCCGGACGCCGGCGAGCAGTACTTC.

This clonotype was seen a handful of times. The chain recombines TRBV11-2 with TRBJ2-3; D is undetermined. There are 16 residues in the CDR3. The germline V and J ends were trimmed by 1 base and 2 bases, with 13 bases remaining between them. Germline loops: CDR1 SGHAT, CDR2 FQNNGV. The CDR3 DNA sequence: TGTGCCAGCAGCTTAGGTCGGGCTTCCCTCACAGATACGCAGTATTTT. Protein: CASSLGRASLTDTQYF.

V gene TRBV9 combines with J gene TRBJ1-6; D gene ambiguous. With 1 base removed from V and 7 bases from J, the gap between germline ends came to 15 bases. The CDR3 is 16 residues long. Germline V gives CDR1 SGDLS, CDR2 YYNGEE. As DNA, the CDR3 is TGTGCCAGCAGCGTAAGTCGGAGCCTGGGGAATTCACCCCTCCACTTT. The encoded protein is CASSVSRSLGNSPLHF.

In its sample, this clonotype was seen a few times. CDR3 sequence: CASSEEGGPYNEQFF. Here the CDR3 DNA reads TGTGCCAGCAGTGAGGAGGGCGGACCCTACAATGAGCAGTTCTTC. This chain uses TRBV25-1 with TRBJ2-1; D is perhaps TRBD2 (6 bases). Trimming removed 3 bases from V and 2 bases from J, with 11 bases in between. Germline V gene data show CDR1 as MGHDK and CDR2 as SYGVNS. CDR3 length: 15 amino acids.

The chain joins TRBV5-1 to TRBJ2-7; 9 nucleotides line up with TRBD1. Germline CDR1 is SGHRS and CDR2 is YFSETQ. J was trimmed by 5 bases and V by 3 bases; bases with no gene match: 9. The CDR3 spans 15 residues. CDR3 protein: CASSSLQGALNEQYF. The CDR3 nucleotides read TGCGCCAGCAGCTCCTTACAGGGGGCGCTCAACGAGCAGTACTTC.

This clonotype was observed many times. The rearrangement joins TRBV13 to TRBJ2-5; 7 nucleotides line up with TRBD1. Germline assignment: CDR1 PRHDT and CDR2 FYEKMQ (reference sequence). V was pared by 5 bases and J by 0 bases, with 18 bases of the junction left unmatched. The CDR3 is 19 amino acids. The CDR3 DNA follows: TGTGCCAGCAGCCTCCTTTCTCTTAAAGAGGGGGCGTACCAAGAGACCCAGTACTTC. Translation gives CASSLLSLKEGAYQETQYF.

Only a few counts were recorded for this clonotype. The chain is built from TRBV18 and TRBJ1-1; TRBD1 matches 10 bases. CDR3 length equals 18 residues. V was clipped by 3 bases and J by 7 bases; unmatched bases: 17. The V gene's germline CDR1 is KGHSH and CDR2 LQKENI. The CDR3, as DNA: TGTGCCAGCTCACCTCCCGGACAGGGGGGCTATTTTACGAATGAAGCTTTCTTT. Its protein is CASSPPGQGGYFTNEAFF.

This clonotype was seen a handful of times. The rearrangement uses TRBV20-1 and TRBJ2-7, with 12 bases fitting TRBD1. The CDR3 loop spans 14 amino acids. Germline-derived CDR1 and CDR2 are DFQATT and SNEGSKA (reference sequence). With V trimmed by 5 bases and J by 3 bases, 5 bases remained unmatched. The CDR3 region has the DNA TGCAGTGCTGGTGGGGACAGGGGGCTCTACGAGCAGTACTTC. Encoded protein: CSAGGDRGLYEQYF.

This chain links TRBV6-5 with TRBJ1-6; D gene uncertain. The CDR3 is 16 amino acids. Trimming cost V 0 bases and J 11 bases, with 17 bases left between them. Germline CDR1 and CDR2: MNHEY and SVGAGI. The CDR3 DNA reads TGTGCCAGCAGTTACTCGACTACGGGCCCGTTGGCACCCCTCCACTTT. It yields the protein CASSYSTTGPLAPLHF.

V gene TRBV6-2 or TRBV6-3 combines with J gene TRBJ1-3, with D hard to call. Between the trimmed V and J ends, which lost 7 bases and 4 bases, there was a span of 5 bases. The germline V gene has CDR1 MNHEY and CDR2 SVGEGT. The CDR3 consists of 11 residues. The CDR3 nucleotides read TGTGCCAGCACGGGAGGAAACACCATATATTTT. It yields the protein CASTGGNTIYF.

The rearrangement uses TRBV7-9 and TRBJ2-2; a weak D match, TRBD1 (6 bases). V lost 1 base and J lost 4, with 10 bases in between. The CDR3 totals 15 residues. CDR1 SEHNR and CDR2 FQNEAQ come from the germline V gene (reference sequence). The DNA of the CDR3 is TGTGCCAGCAGCTTAGTGAACAGGGCCACCGGGGAGCTGTTTTTT. Protein sequence: CASSLVNRATGELFF.

This clonotype was found many times. The chain is built from TRBV6-1 and TRBJ1-2; tentative D call: TRBD1 (5 bases). This CDR3 region has 17 residues. Germline CDR1 MNHNS, CDR2 SASEGT. Trimming removed 1 base at V and 3 bases at J, with 18 bases between. DNA of the CDR3: TGTGCCAGCAGTGAAGGCGATATCAGGGTTTCGGACTATGGCTACACCTTC. Translated: CASSEGDIRVSDYGYTF.

This clonotype was observed a handful of times. The CDR3: CASSLGVKGEAFF. In DNA form, the CDR3 reads TGTGCCAGCAGCTTAGGAGTTAAGGGAGAAGCTTTCTTT. The chain combines TRBV7-9 with TRBJ1-1; D gene unclear. Trimming stripped 1 base from V and 8 bases from J, with 11 bases between. CDR3 length: 13 amino acids. The germline gives CDR1 SEHNR, CDR2 FQNEAQ (reference sequence).

The sample holds one count of this clonotype. A much larger clone sits a single nucleotide away, making a read error possible. V usage is TRBV12-3 or TRBV12-4 and J usage is TRBJ2-1; D may correspond to TRBD1 or TRBD2 (5 bases each). There are 14 residues in the CDR3. CDR3 sequence (DNA): TGTGCCAGCGGTTTTAGGGGACGCTACAATGAGCAGTTCTTC. It codes for CASGFRGRYNEQFF.

CDR3 loop: CASSVDWGIGDGYTF. The CDR3 DNA follows: TGTGCCAGCAGCGTAGATTGGGGAATCGGGGACGGCTACACCTTC. V is TRBV9 and J is TRBJ1-2, with D possibly matching TRBD1 (5 bases). CDR3 length: 15 residues. Trimming cost V 0 bases and J 8 bases, with 17 bases left between them. In germline, CDR1 is SGDLS, CDR2 YYNGEE.

Ten or more counts support this clonotype. The V gene is TRBV5-1, the J gene TRBJ2-6, with a possible D match to TRBD1 (6 bases). Germline loops: CDR1 SGHRS, CDR2 YFSETQ. Trimming left V 2 bases short and J 1 base short, with 10 bases between. This CDR3 has 16 amino acids. The CDR3 DNA is TGCGCCAGCAGCTTAATCACAGGGTCTGGGGCCAACGTCCTGACTTTC. Amino acids: CASSLITGSGANVLTF.

This clonotype was seen only a few times. The chain carries TRBV18 and TRBJ2-1, with D unresolved. Per germline, CDR1 KGHSH and CDR2 LQKENI. CDR3 length equals 11 residues. The V and J ends lost 1 base and 8 bases respectively, with 3 bases between them. The chain's CDR3 is CASSPQDEQFF. In DNA form, the CDR3 reads TGTGCCAGCTCACCACAGGATGAGCAGTTCTTC. Full variable domain (missing parts from reference TRBV18 and TRBJ2-1): NAGVMQNPRHLVRRRGQEARLRCSPMKGHSHVYWYRQLPEEGLKFMVYLQKENIIDESGMPKERFSAEFPKEGPSILRIQQVVRGDSAAYFCASSPQDEQFFGPGTRLTVL.